The rows below give T cell receptor beta chains drawn from one sample of a study of beta chain features in type 1 diabetes. Sequencing was performed with immunoSEQ multiplex PCR; in TCRdb, only in-frame clones are kept and a portion is missing. Of about 240,000 clones listed, about 30% are singletons. The sample was central memory CD4+ T cells from blood. The receptors stem from a young man in good health. Each CDR3 is given without its conserved first and last residue.

J gene: TRBJ2-5; V gene: TRBV5-6; CDR3 protein: ASRQGAQETQY
J gene: TRBJ2-5; V gene: TRBV25-1; CDR3 protein: ASRKGAGLGETQY
J gene: TRBJ1-1; V gene: TRBV7-9; CDR3 protein: ASSLGLAGTDTEAF
J gene: -; V gene: TRBV29-1; CDR3 protein: SVYRGNEQY
J gene: TRBJ2-6; V gene: TRBV30; CDR3 protein: AWSSPMTSGANVLT
J gene: TRBJ1-4; V gene: TRBV5-1; CDR3 protein: ASSLDPADEKLF
J gene: TRBJ1-6; V gene: TRBV2; CDR3 protein: ASSFKPGLSYNSPLH
J gene: TRBJ2-5; V gene: TRBV5-1; CDR3 protein: ASSYGQRQETQY
J gene: TRBJ2-1; V gene: TRBV2; CDR3 protein: AIPLAGMDEQF
J gene: TRBJ2-3; V gene: TRBV11-3; CDR3 protein: ASSPRAGAEDTQY
J gene: TRBJ2-5; V gene: TRBV7-2; CDR3 protein: ASSFGTGAGETQY
J gene: TRBJ2-4; V gene: TRBV27; CDR3 protein: ASSSSGTLGAKNIQY
J gene: TRBJ2-1; V gene: TRBV15; CDR3 protein: ATSTGSSGARGYNEQF